This TCR beta chain was sequenced for a study of CD8 T cells in ankylosing spondylitis. Overall study findings and caveats: Disease-linked clones were CD8+ and relatively rare in peripheral blood. From matched ankylosing spondylitis synovial fluid, disease-linked clones were reportedly recovered at significantly enriched levels.

This clonotype was seen many times. Its target is unknown. Quantitative 5'-RACE with molecular barcodes generated TCR beta libraries. TCRdb independently ran MiXCR on the 5' RACE reads; one entry per CDR3 protein. The sample has about 160,000 distinct CDR3 sequences; approximately 9% are singletons. The ends were cut back, 7 bases at V and 4 bases at J, with 18 bases in the middle. CDR3 size: 14 residues. CDR1 SQVTM and CDR2 ANQGSEA come from the germline V gene. The receptor was isolated from a female donor with ankylosing spondylitis or in good health (not recorded which). Material for sequencing was blood, either unsorted or a sorted T cell fraction (not recorded which). This chain joins TRBV29-1 and TRBJ2-3; D is possibly TRBD1 (5 bases). CDR3 residues: CSAAGYQVPDTQYF. CDR3 nucleotides: TGCAGCGCCGCAGGGTATCAGGTCCCAGATACGCAGTATTTT.